The sample holds many counts of the clone carrying this T cell receptor beta chain. In germline, CDR1 is SEHNR, CDR2 FQNEAQ (reference sequence). The length of the CDR3 is 13 residues. Between the trimmed V and J ends, which lost 5 bases and 1 base, there was a span of 8 bases. The entry originates in a study of blood T cells in healthy people across ages. The use of a sample-barcoded 5' primer and a J-beta primer mix characterized a second PCR of about 6 to 11 cycles. TCRdb passed the 5' RACE reads through MiXCR, listing each CDR3 protein once. The sample gives a few hundred thousand distinct CDR3 sequences, roughly a quarter of which show up once; approximately 3.5% is in the top ten. The data also belong to a second study, concerning T cells of mothers and their children. That work states: During the second PCR, the M1S primer introduced sample barcodes along with 2-4 random nucleotides.

The chain uses TRBV7-9 and TRBJ2-5, with D possibly being TRBD1 or TRBD2 (5 bases each). The sequencing sample was made of blood. The TCR originated in a boy younger than 10 in good health. CDR3 sequence (DNA): TGTGCCAGCAGCCCGAGGGGCCAAGAGACCCAGTACTTC. Translated: CASSPRGQETQYF. Full variable domain (remainder filled in from reference TRBV7-9 and TRBJ2-5): DTGVSQNPRHKITKRGQNVTFRCDPISEHNRLYWYRQTLGQGPEFLTYFQNEAQLEKSRLLSDRFSAERPKGSFSTLEIQRTEQGDSAMYLCASSPRGQETQYFGPGTRLLVL.